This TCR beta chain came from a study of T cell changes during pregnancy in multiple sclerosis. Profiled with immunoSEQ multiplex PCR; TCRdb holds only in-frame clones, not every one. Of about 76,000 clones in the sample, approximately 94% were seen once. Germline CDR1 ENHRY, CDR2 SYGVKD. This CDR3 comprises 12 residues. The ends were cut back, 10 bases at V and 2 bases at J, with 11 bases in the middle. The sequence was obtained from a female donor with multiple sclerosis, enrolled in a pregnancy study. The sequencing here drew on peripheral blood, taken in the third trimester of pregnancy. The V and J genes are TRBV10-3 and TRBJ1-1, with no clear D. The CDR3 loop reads CATRSINTEAFF. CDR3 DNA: TGTGCCACCAGAAGCATAAACACTGAAGCTTTCTTT.